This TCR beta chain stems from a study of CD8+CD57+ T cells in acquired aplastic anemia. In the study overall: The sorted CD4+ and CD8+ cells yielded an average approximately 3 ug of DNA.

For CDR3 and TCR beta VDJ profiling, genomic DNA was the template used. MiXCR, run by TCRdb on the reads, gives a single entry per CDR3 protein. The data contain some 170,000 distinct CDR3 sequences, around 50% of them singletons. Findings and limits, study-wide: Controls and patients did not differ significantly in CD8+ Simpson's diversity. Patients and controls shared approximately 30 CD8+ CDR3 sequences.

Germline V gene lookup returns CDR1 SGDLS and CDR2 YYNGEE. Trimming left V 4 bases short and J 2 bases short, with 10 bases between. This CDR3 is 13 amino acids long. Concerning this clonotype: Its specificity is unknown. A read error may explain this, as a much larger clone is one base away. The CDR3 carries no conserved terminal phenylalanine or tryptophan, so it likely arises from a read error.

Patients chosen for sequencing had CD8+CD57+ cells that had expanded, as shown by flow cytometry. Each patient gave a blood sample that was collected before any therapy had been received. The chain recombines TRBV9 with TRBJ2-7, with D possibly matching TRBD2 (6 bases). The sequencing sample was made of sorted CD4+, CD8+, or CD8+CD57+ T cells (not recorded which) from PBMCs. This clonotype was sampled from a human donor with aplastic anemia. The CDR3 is CASSSGLTYEQYL. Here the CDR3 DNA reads TGTGCCAGCAGCTCGGGACTGACCTACGAGCAGTACCTC.